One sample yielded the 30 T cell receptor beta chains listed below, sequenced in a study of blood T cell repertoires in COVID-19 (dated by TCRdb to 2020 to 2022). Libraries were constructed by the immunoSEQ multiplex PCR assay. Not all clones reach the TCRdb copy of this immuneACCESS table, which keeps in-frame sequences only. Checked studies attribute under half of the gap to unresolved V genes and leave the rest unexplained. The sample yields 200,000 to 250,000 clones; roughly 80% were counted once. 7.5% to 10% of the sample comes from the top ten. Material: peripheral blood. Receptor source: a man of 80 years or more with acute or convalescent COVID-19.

CDR3 coding DNA: TGTGCCAGCAGATTAGGACAGCAGAGCTCCTACGAGCAGTACTTC. This translates into CASRLGQQSSYEQYF. The V gene is TRBV27, the J gene TRBJ2-7; D may be TRBD1 (6 bases). Germline assignment: CDR1 MNHEY and CDR2 SMNVEV (reference sequence). This CDR3 comprises 15 residues. Trimming stripped 6 bases from V and 0 bases from J, with 15 bases between.

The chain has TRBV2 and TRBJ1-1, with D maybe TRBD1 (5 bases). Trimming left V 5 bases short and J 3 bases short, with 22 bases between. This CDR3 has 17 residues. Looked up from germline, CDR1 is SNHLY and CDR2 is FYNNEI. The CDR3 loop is CASSLRDFPPKDTEAFF. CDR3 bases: TGTGCCAGCAGTTTACGGGACTTTCCGCCTAAGGACACTGAAGCTTTCTTT.

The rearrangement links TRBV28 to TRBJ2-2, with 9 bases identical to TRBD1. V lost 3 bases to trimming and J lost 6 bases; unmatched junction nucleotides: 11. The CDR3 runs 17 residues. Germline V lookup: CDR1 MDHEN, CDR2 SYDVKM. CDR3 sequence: CASSFDPGTGFAGELFF. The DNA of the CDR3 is TGTGCCAGCAGTTTCGACCCCGGGACAGGGTTCGCCGGGGAGCTGTTTTTT. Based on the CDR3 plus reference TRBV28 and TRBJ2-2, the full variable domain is DVKVTQSSRYLVKRTGEKVFLECVQDMDHENMFWYRQDPGLGLRLIYFSYDVKMKEKGDIPEGYSVSREKKERFSLILESASTNQTSMYLCASSFDPGTGFAGELFFGEGSRLTVL.

DNA of the CDR3: TGCAGCGTTGTTAGGGGGAGCACAGATACGCAGTATTTT. It is translated as CSVVRGSTDTQYF. The chain joins TRBV29-1 to TRBJ2-3; TRBD1 is a possible D gene (6 bases). The CDR3 has 13 amino acids. Germline-derived CDR1 and CDR2 are SQVTM and ANQGSEA. The germline V and J ends were trimmed by 4 bases and 0 bases, with 8 bases remaining between them.

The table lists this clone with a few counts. The CDR3 loop reads CASSVSGNTGELFF. The CDR3 DNA follows: TGTGCCAGCAGTGTTTCGGGGAACACCGGGGAGCTGTTTTTT. This chain links TRBV6-4 with TRBJ2-2, with no clear D. The length of the CDR3 is 14 residues. Germline assignment: CDR1 MRHNA and CDR2 SNTAGT. Trimming shortened V by 4 bases and J by 1 base, and 7 bases separated the two germline ends.

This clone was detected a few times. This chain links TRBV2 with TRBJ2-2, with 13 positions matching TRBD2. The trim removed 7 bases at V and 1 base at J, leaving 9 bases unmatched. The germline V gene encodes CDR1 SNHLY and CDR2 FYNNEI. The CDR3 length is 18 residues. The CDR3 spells CASKSWTSGGQNTGELFF. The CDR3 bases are TGTGCCAGCAAGAGTTGGACTAGCGGGGGCCAGAACACCGGGGAGCTGTTTTTT.

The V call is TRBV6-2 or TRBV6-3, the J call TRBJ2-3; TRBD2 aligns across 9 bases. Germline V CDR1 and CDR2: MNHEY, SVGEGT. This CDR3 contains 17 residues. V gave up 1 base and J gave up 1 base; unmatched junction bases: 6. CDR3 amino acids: CASSYFGLAGRTDTQYF. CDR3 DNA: TGTGCCAGCAGTTACTTTGGGCTAGCGGGGCGCACAGATACGCAGTATTTT.

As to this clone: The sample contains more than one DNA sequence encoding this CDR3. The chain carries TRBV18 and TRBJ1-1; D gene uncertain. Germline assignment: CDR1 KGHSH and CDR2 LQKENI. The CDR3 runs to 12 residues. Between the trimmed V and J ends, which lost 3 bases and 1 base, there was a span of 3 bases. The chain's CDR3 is CASSPGNTEAFF. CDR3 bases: TGTGCCAGCTCACCCGGGAACACTGAAGCTTTCTTT.

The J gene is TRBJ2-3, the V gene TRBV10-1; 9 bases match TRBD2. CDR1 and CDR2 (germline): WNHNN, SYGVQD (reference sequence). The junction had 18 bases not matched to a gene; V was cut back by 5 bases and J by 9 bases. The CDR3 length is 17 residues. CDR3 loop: CASSPTGRGGPRRTQYF. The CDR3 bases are TGCGCCAGCAGTCCGACCGGGCGGGGGGGCCCCCGGCGAACGCAGTATTTT.

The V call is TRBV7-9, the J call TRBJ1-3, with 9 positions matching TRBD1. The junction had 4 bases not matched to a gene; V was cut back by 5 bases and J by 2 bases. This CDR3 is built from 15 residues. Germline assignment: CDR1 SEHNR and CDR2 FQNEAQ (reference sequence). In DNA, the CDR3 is TGTGCCAGCAGCCCCCGACAGGGGGCTGGAAACACCATATATTTT. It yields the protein CASSPRQGAGNTIYF.

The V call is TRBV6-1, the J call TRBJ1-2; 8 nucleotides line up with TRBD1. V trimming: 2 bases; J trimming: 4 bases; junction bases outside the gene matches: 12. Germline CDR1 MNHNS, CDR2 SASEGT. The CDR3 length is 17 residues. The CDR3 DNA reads TGTGCCAGCAGTGAATCCATAGGACAGGGCGTAATCTATGGCTACACCTTC. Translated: CASSESIGQGVIYGYTF.

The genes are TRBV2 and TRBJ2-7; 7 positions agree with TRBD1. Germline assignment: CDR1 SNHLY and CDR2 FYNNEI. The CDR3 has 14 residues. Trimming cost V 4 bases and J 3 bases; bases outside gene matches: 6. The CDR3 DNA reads TGTGCCAGCAGTGTGGCCCGGGACAGCTACGAGCAGTACTTC. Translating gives CASSVARDSYEQYF. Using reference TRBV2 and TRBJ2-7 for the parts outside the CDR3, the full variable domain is EPEVTQTPSHQVTQMGQEVILRCVPISNHLYFYWYRQILGQKVEFLVSFYNNEISEKSEIFDDQFSVERPDGSNFTLKIRSTKLEDSAMYFCASSVARDSYEQYFGPGTRLTVT.

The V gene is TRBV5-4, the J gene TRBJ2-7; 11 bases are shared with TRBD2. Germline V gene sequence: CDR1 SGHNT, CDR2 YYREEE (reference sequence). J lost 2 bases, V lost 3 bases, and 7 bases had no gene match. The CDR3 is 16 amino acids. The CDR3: CASSSLGTSGTYEQYF. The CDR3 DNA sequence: TGTGCCAGCAGCTCGCTTGGGACTAGCGGTACCTACGAGCAGTACTTC.

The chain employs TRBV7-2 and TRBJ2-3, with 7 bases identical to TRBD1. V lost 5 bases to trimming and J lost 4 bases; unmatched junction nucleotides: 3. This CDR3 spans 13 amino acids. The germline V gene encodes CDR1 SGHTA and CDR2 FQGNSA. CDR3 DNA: TGTGCCAGCAGCAAGGGGACAGCAGATACGCAGTATTTT. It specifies CASSKGTADTQYF.

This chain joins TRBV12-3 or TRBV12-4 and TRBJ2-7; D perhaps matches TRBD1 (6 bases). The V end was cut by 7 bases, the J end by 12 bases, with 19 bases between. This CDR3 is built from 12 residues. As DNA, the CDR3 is TGTGCCAGCACTAAACCCGCAGGGGAGACGTACTTC. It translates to CASTKPAGETYF.

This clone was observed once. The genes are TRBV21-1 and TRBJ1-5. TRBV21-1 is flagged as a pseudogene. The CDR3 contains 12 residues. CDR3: CARGIFNQPQHF. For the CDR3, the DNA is TGTGCCCGGGGTATTTTTAATCAGCCCCAGCATTTT.

In DNA form, the CDR3 reads TGCGCCAGCAGCCATCCCGGGACTAGCGGGTACAATGAGCAGTTCTTC. Its translation: CASSHPGTSGYNEQFF. The chain couples TRBV4-1 to TRBJ2-1; 12 nucleotides align to TRBD2. This CDR3 region has 16 residues. The V and J ends lost 3 bases and 4 bases, in that order; junction bases with no gene match: 4. CDR1 and CDR2 from the germline V gene are MGHRA and YSYEKL.

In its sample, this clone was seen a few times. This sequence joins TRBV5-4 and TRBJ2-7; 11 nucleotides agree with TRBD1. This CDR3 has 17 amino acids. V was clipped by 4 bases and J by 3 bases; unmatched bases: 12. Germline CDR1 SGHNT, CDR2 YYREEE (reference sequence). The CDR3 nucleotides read TGTGCCAGCAGCACCGGACAGGGGGCCATCCCCCTCTACGAGCAGTACTTC. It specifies CASSTGQGAIPLYEQYF.

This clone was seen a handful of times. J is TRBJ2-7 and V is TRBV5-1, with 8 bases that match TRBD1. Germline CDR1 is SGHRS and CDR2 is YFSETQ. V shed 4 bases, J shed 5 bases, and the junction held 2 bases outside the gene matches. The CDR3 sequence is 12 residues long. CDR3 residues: CASSGQGHEQYF. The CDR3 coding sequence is TGCGCCAGCAGCGGACAGGGCCACGAGCAGTACTTC.

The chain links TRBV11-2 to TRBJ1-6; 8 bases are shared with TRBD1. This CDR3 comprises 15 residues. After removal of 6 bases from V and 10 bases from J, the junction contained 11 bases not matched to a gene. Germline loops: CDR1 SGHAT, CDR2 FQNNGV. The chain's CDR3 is CASRAPGTGSSPLHF. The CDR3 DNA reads TGTGCCAGCAGAGCTCCCGGGACAGGCAGCTCACCCCTCCACTTT. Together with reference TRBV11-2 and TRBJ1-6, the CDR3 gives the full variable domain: EAGVAQSPRYKIIEKRQSVAFWCNPISGHATLYWYQQILGQGPKLLIQFQNNGVVDDSQLPKDRFSAERLKGVDSTLKIQPAKLEDSAVYLCASRAPGTGSSPLHFGNGTRLTVT.

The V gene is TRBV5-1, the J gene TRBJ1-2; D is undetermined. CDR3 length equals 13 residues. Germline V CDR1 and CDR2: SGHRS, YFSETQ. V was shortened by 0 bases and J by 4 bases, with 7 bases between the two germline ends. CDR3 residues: CASSLVEGYGYTF. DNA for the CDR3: TGCGCCAGCAGCTTGGTTGAGGGCTATGGCTACACCTTC.

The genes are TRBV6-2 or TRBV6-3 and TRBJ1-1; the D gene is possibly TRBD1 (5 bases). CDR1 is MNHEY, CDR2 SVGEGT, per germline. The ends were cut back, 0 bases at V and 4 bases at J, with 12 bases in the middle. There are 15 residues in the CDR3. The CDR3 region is CASSYSWGVVTEAFF. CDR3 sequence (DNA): TGTGCCAGCAGTTACTCGTGGGGGGTTGTCACTGAAGCTTTCTTT.

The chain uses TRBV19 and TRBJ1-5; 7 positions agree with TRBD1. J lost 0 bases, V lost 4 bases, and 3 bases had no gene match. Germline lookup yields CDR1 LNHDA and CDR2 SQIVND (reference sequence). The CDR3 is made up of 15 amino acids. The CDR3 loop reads CASSTTGYSNQPQHF. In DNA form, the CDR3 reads TGTGCCAGTAGTACGACAGGGTATAGCAATCAGCCCCAGCATTTT.

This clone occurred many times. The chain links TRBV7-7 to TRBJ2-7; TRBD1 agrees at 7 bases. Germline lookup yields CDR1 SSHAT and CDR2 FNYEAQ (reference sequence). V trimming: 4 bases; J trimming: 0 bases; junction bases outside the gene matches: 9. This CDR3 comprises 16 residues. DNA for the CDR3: TGTGCCAGCAGCTACCCCGGGACAGCCAGCTCCTACGAGCAGTACTTC. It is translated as CASSYPGTASSYEQYF. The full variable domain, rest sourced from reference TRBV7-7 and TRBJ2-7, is GAGVSQSPRYKVTKRGQDVTLRCDPISSHATLYWYQQALGQGPEFLTYFNYEAQPDKSGLPSDRFSAERPEGSISTLTIQRTEQRDSAMYRCASSYPGTASSYEQYFGPGTRLTVT.

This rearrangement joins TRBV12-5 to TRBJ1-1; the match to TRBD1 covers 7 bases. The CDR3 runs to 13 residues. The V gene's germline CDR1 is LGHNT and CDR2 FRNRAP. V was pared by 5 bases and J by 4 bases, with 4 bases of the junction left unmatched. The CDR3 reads CASGAQGGTEAFF. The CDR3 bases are TGTGCTAGTGGTGCGCAGGGGGGCACTGAAGCTTTCTTT. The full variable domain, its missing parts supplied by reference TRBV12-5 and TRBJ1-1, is DARVTQTPRHKVTEMGQEVTMRCQPILGHNTVFWYRQTMMQGLELLAYFRNRAPLDDSGMPKDRFSAEMPDATLATLKIQPSEPRDSAVYFCASGAQGGTEAFFGQGTRLTVV.

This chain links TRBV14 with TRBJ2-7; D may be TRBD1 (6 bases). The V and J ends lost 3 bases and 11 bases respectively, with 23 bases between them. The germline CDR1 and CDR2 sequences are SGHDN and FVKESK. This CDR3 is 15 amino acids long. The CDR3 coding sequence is TGTGCCAGCAGCCAGAACCGGGCAGGGGACCGTCCGGAGTACTTC. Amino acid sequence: CASSQNRAGDRPEYF.

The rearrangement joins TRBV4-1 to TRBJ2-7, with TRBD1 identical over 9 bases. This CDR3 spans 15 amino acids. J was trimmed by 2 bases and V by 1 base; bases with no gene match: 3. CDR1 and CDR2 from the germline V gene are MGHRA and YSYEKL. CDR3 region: CASSQAGQGAYEQYF. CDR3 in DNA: TGCGCCAGCAGCCAAGCGGGACAGGGTGCCTACGAGCAGTACTTC.

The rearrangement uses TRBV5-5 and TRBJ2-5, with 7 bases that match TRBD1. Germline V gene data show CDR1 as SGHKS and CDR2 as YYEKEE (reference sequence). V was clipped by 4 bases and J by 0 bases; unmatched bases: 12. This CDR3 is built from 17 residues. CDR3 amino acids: CASSPWEGRGYQETQYF. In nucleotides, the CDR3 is TGTGCCAGCAGCCCTTGGGAAGGCAGGGGGTACCAAGAGACCCAGTACTTC.

CDR3 nucleotides: TGTGCCAGCAAGACCGGGACTAGCGGACGTGAGCAGTTCTTC. Amino acid sequence: CASKTGTSGREQFF. V usage is TRBV7-3 and J usage is TRBJ2-1; 11 nucleotides align to TRBD2. The junction had 8 bases not matched to a gene; V was cut back by 7 bases and J by 9 bases. The CDR3 length is 14 residues. Germline V lookup: CDR1 SGHTA, CDR2 FQGTGA.

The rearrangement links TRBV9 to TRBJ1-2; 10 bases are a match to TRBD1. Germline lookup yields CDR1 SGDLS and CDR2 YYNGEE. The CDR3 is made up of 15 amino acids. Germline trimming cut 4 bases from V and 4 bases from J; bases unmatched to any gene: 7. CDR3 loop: CASSLRQGAVYGYTF. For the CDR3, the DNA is TGTGCCAGCAGCCTGAGACAGGGGGCGGTCTATGGCTACACCTTC.